The following is a T cell receptor beta chain sequence with its context. This entry is derived from a study of T cell changes during pregnancy in multiple sclerosis. Data came from immunoSEQ multiplex PCR; TCRdb stores just in-frame clones and leaves some out. The sample has under 60,000 clones; 85% to 95% are singletons. CDR3 length equals 14 residues. The germline CDR1 and CDR2 sequences are SGHRS and YFSETQ. V shed 4 bases and J 4 bases; nucleotides not matched to a gene: 3. Sequencing was performed on CD4+ T cells from peripheral blood mononuclear cells, taken in the third trimester of pregnancy. This sequence joins TRBV5-1 and TRBJ1-5; TRBD1 agrees at 9 bases. The clonotype originates from a female donor with multiple sclerosis, enrolled in a pregnancy study. The CDR3 bases are TGCGCCAGCAGCGCGGACAGGGGAAATCAGCCCCAGCATTTT. Translated: CASSADRGNQPQHF.